This TCR beta chain was captured in a study of CD4 T cells in relation to SARS-CoV-2 and coronaviruses. Clones were sequenced by immunoSEQ multiplex PCR, and TCRdb holds only the in-frame ones, with some missing. The sample lists about 36,000 clones, 77% seen once, with about a fifth in the top ten. Turning to this clone: The target antigen is unknown.

The origin of this receptor is an adult with COVID-19. Material for sequencing was memory CD4+ T cells from PBMCs, cultured in vitro.

Written as DNA, the CDR3 is TGCGCCAGCAGCTTGGGGCCGACCGGGAACGGGAACACTGAAGCTTTCTTT. Protein product: CASSLGPTGNGNTEAFF. V is TRBV5-1 and J is TRBJ1-1; no clear D. This CDR3 has 17 residues. The V end was cut by 0 bases, the J end by 1 base, with 16 bases between. CDR1 and CDR2 from the germline V gene are SGHRS and YFSETQ.